This TCR beta chain was identified in a study of CD8+ T cells in alopecia areata. Sorting separated CD4+ and CD8+ T cells out of PBMCs. Study outcomes and limitations: Shared TCR sequences were less clear between patients than in mice, possibly partly from HLA diversity.

Extracted RNA was reverse transcribed into cDNA, the sequencing template. This table comes from immunoSEQ multiplex PCR, and its TCRdb copy is limited to in-frame clones, with some not included. The table lists about 110,000 clones, under 60% of them singletons. A note on this clone: The antigen is undetermined.

Germline loops: CDR1 SGHRS, CDR2 YFSETQ. The V and J ends lost 5 bases and 0 bases, in that order; junction bases with no gene match: 3. This CDR3 comprises 14 residues. This chain joins TRBV5-1 and TRBJ2-3, with TRBD2 identical over 7 bases. The TCR was taken from a human donor with alopecia areata. Input material: NKG2D-low CD8+ T cells sorted from blood. This chain's CDR3 is CASRGTTSTDTQYF. The CDR3 nucleotides are TGCGCCAGCAGAGGGACTACTAGCACAGATACGCAGTATTTT.